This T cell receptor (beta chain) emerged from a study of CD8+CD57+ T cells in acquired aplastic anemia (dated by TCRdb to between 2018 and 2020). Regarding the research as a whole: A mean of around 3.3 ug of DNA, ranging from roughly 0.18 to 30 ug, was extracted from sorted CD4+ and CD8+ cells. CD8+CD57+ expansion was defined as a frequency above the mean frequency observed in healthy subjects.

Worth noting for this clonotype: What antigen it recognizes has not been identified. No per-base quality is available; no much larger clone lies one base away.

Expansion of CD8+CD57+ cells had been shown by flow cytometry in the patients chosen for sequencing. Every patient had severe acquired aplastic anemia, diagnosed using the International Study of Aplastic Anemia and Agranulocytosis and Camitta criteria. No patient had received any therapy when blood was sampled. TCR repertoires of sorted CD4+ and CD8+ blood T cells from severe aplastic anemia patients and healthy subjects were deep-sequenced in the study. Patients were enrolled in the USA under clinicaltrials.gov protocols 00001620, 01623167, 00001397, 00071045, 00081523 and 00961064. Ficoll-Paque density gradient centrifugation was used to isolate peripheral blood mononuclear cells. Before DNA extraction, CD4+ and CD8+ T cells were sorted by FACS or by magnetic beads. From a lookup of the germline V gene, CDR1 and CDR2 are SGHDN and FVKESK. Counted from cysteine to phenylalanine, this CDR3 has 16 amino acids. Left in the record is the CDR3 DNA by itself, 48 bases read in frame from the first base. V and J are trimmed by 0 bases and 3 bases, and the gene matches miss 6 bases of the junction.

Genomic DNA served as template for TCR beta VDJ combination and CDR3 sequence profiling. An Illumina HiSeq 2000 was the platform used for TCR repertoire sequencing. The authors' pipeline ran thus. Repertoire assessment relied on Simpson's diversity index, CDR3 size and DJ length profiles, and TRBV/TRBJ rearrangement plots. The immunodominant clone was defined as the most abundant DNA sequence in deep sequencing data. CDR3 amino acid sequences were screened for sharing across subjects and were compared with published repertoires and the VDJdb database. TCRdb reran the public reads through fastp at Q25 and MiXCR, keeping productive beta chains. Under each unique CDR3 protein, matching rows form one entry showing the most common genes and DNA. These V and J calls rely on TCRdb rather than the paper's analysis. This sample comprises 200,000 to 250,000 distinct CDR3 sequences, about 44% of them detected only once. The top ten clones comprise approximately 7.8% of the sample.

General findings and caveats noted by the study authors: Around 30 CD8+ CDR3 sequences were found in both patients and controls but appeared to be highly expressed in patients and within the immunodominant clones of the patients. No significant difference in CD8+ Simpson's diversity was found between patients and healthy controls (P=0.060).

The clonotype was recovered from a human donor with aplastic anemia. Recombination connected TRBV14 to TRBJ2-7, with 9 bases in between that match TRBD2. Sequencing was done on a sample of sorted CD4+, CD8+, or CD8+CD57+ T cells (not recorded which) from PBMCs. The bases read TGTGCCAGCAGCCAAGATCTGTTTAGCGGGAGCTACGAGCAGTACTTC. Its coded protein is CASSQDLFSGSYEQYF.